The 31 T cell receptor beta chains below come from one sample, sequenced in a study of cytomegalovirus exposure and HLA in healthy donors. Primers: 60 Vbeta forward and 13 Jbeta reverse. Libraries were prepared by immunoSEQ multiplex PCR; TCRdb keeps only in-frame clonotypes and omits some of them. The table has 150,000 to 250,000 clones, roughly 79% seen once. The sequenced material came from PBMCs. These receptors came from a man aged 25-45 years in good health and CMV-seronegative.

The J gene is TRBJ2-6, the V gene TRBV4-1, with D perhaps TRBD2 (5 bases). The length of the CDR3 is 17 residues. Germline CDR1 and CDR2: MGHRA and YSYEKL. The V and J ends lost 4 bases and 0 bases respectively, with 13 bases between them. This chain's CDR3 is CASSPSNRPSGANVLTF. As DNA, the CDR3 is TGCGCCAGCAGCCCTAGCAACCGCCCCTCTGGGGCCAACGTCCTGACTTTC.

The genes are TRBV6-1 and TRBJ2-1, with TRBD1 matching over 9 bases. With 4 bases clipped from V and 10 bases from J, the junction kept 14 bases outside the gene matches. Germline lookup yields CDR1 MNHNS and CDR2 SASEGT. CDR3 length: 16 amino acids. The DNA for the CDR3 is TGTGCCAGCAGTGGGCGGACAGGGGCCGTAGTATCCGAGCAGTTCTTC. Translated, it gives CASSGRTGAVVSEQFF.

The chain uses TRBV25-1 and TRBJ2-7, with 10 bases lining up with TRBD2. The CDR3 loop spans 15 amino acids. Germline V CDR1 and CDR2: MGHDK, SYGVNS. V was pared by 3 bases and J by 3 bases, with 5 bases of the junction left unmatched. In DNA form, the CDR3 reads TGTGCCAGCAGTGAGTTTCTAGCGGGAGACTACGAGCAGTACTTC. This translates into CASSEFLAGDYEQYF.

Remarks on this clone: Other DNA sequences from this sample encode an identical CDR3 as well. The rearrangement links TRBV5-1 to TRBJ2-7; 9 bases agree with TRBD2. The junction had 4 bases not matched to a gene; V was cut back by 1 base and J by 2 bases. The CDR3 covers 15 residues. In germline, CDR1 is SGHRS, CDR2 YFSETQ. CDR3 protein: CASSLSSGTTYEQYF. CDR3 coding DNA: TGCGCCAGCAGCTTGTCTAGCGGGACGACCTACGAGCAGTACTTC.

This clone has more than one count but fewer than ten. This chain uses TRBV5-1 with TRBJ2-1; tentatively, D is TRBD2 (6 bases). CDR1 is SGHRS and CDR2 is YFSETQ in the germline V gene. There are 13 residues in the CDR3. Deletions cut 0 bases from V and 6 bases from J, with 7 bases between. In DNA, the CDR3 is TGCGCCAGCAGCTTGGGACTAGTCAATGAGCAGTTCTTC. Translated: CASSLGLVNEQFF.

The chain joins TRBV19 to TRBJ1-4; possibly TRBD1 for D (6 bases). This CDR3 spans 14 amino acids. Deletions cut 3 bases from V and 6 bases from J, with 11 bases between. Germline CDR1 is LNHDA and CDR2 is SQIVND (reference sequence). The CDR3 region has the DNA TGTGCCAGTAGTATCAGGGGAAGGCATGAAAAACTGTTTTTT. Protein sequence: CASSIRGRHEKLFF.

J is TRBJ2-1 and V is TRBV9; no firm D call. V lost 5 bases and J lost 0, with 12 bases in between. Germline V gene sequence: CDR1 SGDLS, CDR2 YYNGEE. The CDR3 runs to 15 residues. The CDR3 coding sequence is TGTGCCAGCAGTGTCTATTCGAGCTCCTACAATGAGCAGTTCTTC. Protein product: CASSVYSSSYNEQFF. The whole variable domain, remainder taken from reference TRBV9 and TRBJ2-1, is DSGVTQTPKHLITATGQRVTLRCSPRSGDLSVYWYQQSLDQGLQFLIQYYNGEERAKGNILERFSAQQFPDLHSELNLSSLELGDSALYFCASSVYSSSYNEQFFGPGTRLTVL.

This rearrangement joins TRBV5-1 to TRBJ2-7; D unresolved. CDR3 length: 13 residues. CDR1 is SGHRS and CDR2 is YFSETQ in the germline V gene. V gave up 4 bases and J gave up 3 bases, with 11 bases separating them. In DNA, the CDR3 is TGCGCCAGCAGCATACGGAGAGACTACGAGCAGTACTTC. It specifies CASSIRRDYEQYF.

Only one count was recorded for this clone. The chain employs TRBV7-9 and TRBJ2-1; maybe TRBD2 (5 bases). Trimming took off 6 bases at V and 2 bases at J, with 17 bases between the two ends. This CDR3 has 16 residues. Looked up from germline, CDR1 is SEHNR and CDR2 is FQNEAQ (reference sequence). The DNA of the CDR3 is TGTGCCAGCAGAACGGACTTTAGCGAACCCTACAATGAGCAGTTCTTC. Residues: CASRTDFSEPYNEQFF.

This clone was observed a few times. The J gene is TRBJ2-7, the V gene TRBV9, with 12 bases fitting TRBD2. This CDR3 comprises 16 residues. With V trimmed by 0 bases and J by 2 bases, 3 bases remained unmatched. Per germline, CDR1 SGDLS and CDR2 YYNGEE. CDR3 residues: CASSVGASGRAYEQYF. The CDR3 region has the DNA TGTGCCAGCAGCGTAGGGGCTAGCGGGAGGGCCTACGAGCAGTACTTC. Based on the CDR3 plus reference TRBV9 and TRBJ2-7, the full variable domain is DSGVTQTPKHLITATGQRVTLRCSPRSGDLSVYWYQQSLDQGLQFLIQYYNGEERAKGNILERFSAQQFPDLHSELNLSSLELGDSALYFCASSVGASGRAYEQYFGPGTRLTVT.

In nucleotides, the CDR3 is TGCAGCGTCGACAGGGTGGTGGCAGATACGCAGTATTTT. It codes for CSVDRVVADTQYF. The chain combines TRBV29-1 with TRBJ2-3, with 7 bases fitting TRBD1. Germline CDR1 and CDR2: SQVTM and ANQGSEA. Trimming at V came to 6 bases and at J to 4 bases, leaving 7 bases not matched to a gene. CDR3 length: 13 amino acids.

CDR3 in DNA: TGTGCCAGCAGCCAAGCCGAACTACTAGCGGACTATGAGCAGTTCTTC. This gives the protein CASSQAELLADYEQFF. The chain uses TRBV4-2 and TRBJ2-1; the match to TRBD2 covers 8 bases. With 1 base clipped from V and 8 bases from J, the junction kept 10 bases outside the gene matches. This CDR3 is built from 16 residues. CDR1 and CDR2 from the germline V gene are LGHNA and YNFKEQ.

The V call is TRBV4-1, the J call TRBJ1-1; D gene ambiguous. Germline CDR1 MGHRA, CDR2 YSYEKL. The CDR3 sequence is 15 residues long. Trimming removed 0 bases at V and 4 bases at J, with 12 bases between. DNA for the CDR3: TGCGCCAGCAGCCAAGAGCCTACGGGAGTCACTGAAGCTTTCTTT. Translation gives CASSQEPTGVTEAFF.

The table lists this clone with a count of one. The V and J genes are TRBV28 and TRBJ2-7; 9 positions agree with TRBD1. The CDR3 loop spans 13 amino acids. With V trimmed by 6 bases and J by 6 bases, 6 bases remained unmatched. The V gene's germline CDR1 is MDHEN and CDR2 SYDVKM. The CDR3, as DNA: TGTGCCAGCAGAAGGACAGGGGTGGGCGAGCAGTACTTC. This translates into CASRRTGVGEQYF.

The gene calls are TRBV5-4 and TRBJ2-1; D gene ambiguous. The CDR3 covers 16 residues. V lost 1 base to trimming and J lost 0 bases, with 11 bases between them. Germline V lookup: CDR1 SGHNT, CDR2 YYREEE (reference sequence). The CDR3 region is CASSLSWLSSYNEQFF. The CDR3 region has the DNA TGTGCCAGCAGCTTGAGTTGGTTGAGCTCCTACAATGAGCAGTTCTTC.

The CDR3 DNA sequence: TGCGCCAGCAGCCAAGTGGGCGGGGGGAGCTCCTACGAGCAGTACTTC. It codes for CASSQVGGGSSYEQYF. This chain uses TRBV4-1 with TRBJ2-7, with 8 bases fitting TRBD2. The CDR3 has 16 residues. Germline CDR1 reads MGHRA; CDR2 reads YSYEKL. V was pared by 1 base and J by 0 bases, with 5 bases of the junction left unmatched.

This clone came up once. The J gene is TRBJ2-5, the V gene TRBV5-1; the match to TRBD2 covers 7 bases. V dropped 4 bases and J dropped 1; count of bases not matched to a gene: 4. CDR3 length: 14 residues. The germline V gene encodes CDR1 SGHRS and CDR2 YFSETQ. The CDR3 region has the DNA TGCGCCAGCAGCGACGCTAGCGGCCAAGAGACCCAGTACTTC. It codes for CASSDASGQETQYF. The whole variable domain, filled in from reference TRBV5-1 and TRBJ2-5, reads KAGVTQTPRYLIKTRGQQVTLSCSPISGHRSVSWYQQTPGQGLQFLFEYFSETQRNKGNFPGRFSGRQFSNSRSEMNVSTLELGDSALYLCASSDASGQETQYFGPGTRLLVL.

The rearrangement uses TRBV14 and TRBJ2-7; tentative D call: TRBD2 (5 bases). Trimming removed 3 bases at V and 1 base at J, with 16 bases between. CDR3 length: 16 amino acids. Germline V gene sequence: CDR1 SGHDN, CDR2 FVKESK. The CDR3 spells CASSQVRYGSSYEQYF. The CDR3 nucleotides are TGTGCCAGCAGCCAGGTCCGTTATGGGAGTTCCTACGAGCAGTACTTC.

V gene TRBV11-3 combines with J gene TRBJ2-1; 7 positions agree with TRBD2. Germline V gene lookup returns CDR1 SGHNT and CDR2 YENEEA. V was pared by 5 bases and J by 0 bases, with 7 bases of the junction left unmatched. There are 16 residues in the CDR3. CDR3 in DNA: TGTGCCAGCAGCAGTCGACTAGCCAGCTCCTACAATGAGCAGTTCTTC. Translating gives CASSSRLASSYNEQFF.

This clone was observed once. V and J are TRBV5-1 and TRBJ2-6; perhaps TRBD1 as D (5 bases). The CDR3 runs 16 residues. Germline V lookup: CDR1 SGHRS, CDR2 YFSETQ. V dropped 0 bases and J dropped 3 bases, with 10 bases sitting between them. This chain's CDR3 is CASSLEGALGANVLTF. In nucleotides, the CDR3 is TGCGCCAGCAGCTTGGAAGGGGCGCTTGGGGCCAACGTCCTGACTTTC.

On this clone itself: At the DNA level, this CDR3 is encoded by other sequences in the same sample as well. The chain is built from TRBV7-9 and TRBJ2-1, with 8 bases identical to TRBD1. The CDR3 contains 15 residues. V was pared by 5 bases and J by 4 bases, with 7 bases of the junction left unmatched. From germline, CDR1 is SEHNR and CDR2 FQNEAQ (reference sequence). CDR3 residues: CASSDTGGSYNEQFF. The CDR3, as DNA: TGTGCCAGCAGCGACACAGGGGGTTCGTACAATGAGCAGTTCTTC.

The rearrangement uses TRBV5-1 and TRBJ1-4; tentative D call: TRBD1 (5 bases). The CDR3 is 16 amino acids. Germline V gives CDR1 SGHRS, CDR2 YFSETQ. Trimming stripped 0 bases from V and 3 bases from J, with 12 bases between. The DNA of the CDR3 is TGCGCCAGCAGCTTGGAAGGGCCGGGGGCTAATGAAAAACTGTTTTTT. This sequence encodes CASSLEGPGANEKLFF.

The rearrangement links TRBV7-2 to TRBJ2-7; 8 nucleotides agree with TRBD2. CDR1 and CDR2 (germline): SGHTA, FQGNSA. Trimming cost V 8 bases and J 2 bases; bases outside gene matches: 11. The length of the CDR3 is 15 residues. The CDR3 region has the DNA TGTGCCAGCCTCAGTGGGCGGGAGGTCCCCTACGAGCAGTACTTC. Protein sequence: CASLSGREVPYEQYF.

The chain is built from TRBV5-6 and TRBJ2-5, with 9 positions matching TRBD1. This CDR3 comprises 14 residues. The ends lost 4 bases at V and 4 bases at J; junction bases unmatched: 5. The germline V gene encodes CDR1 SGHDT and CDR2 YYEEEE. CDR3: CASSKGQGGETQYF. In DNA, the CDR3 is TGTGCCAGCAGCAAGGGACAGGGTGGAGAGACCCAGTACTTC.

The chain carries TRBV4-1 and TRBJ2-7, with 7 bases aligning to TRBD1. The CDR3 is 18 amino acids. V dropped 4 bases and J dropped 1; count of bases not matched to a gene: 16. CDR1 is MGHRA, CDR2 YSYEKL, per germline. CDR3 DNA sequence: TGCGCCAGCAGCCGATCGCTGGGCAGGGGGACCTCTTCCTACGAGCAGTACTTC. Its translation is CASSRSLGRGTSSYEQYF.

J is TRBJ1-1 and V is TRBV27, with 10 bases identical to TRBD1. Per germline, CDR1 MNHEY and CDR2 SMNVEV (reference sequence). The CDR3 covers 14 residues. The ends lost 3 bases at V and 4 bases at J; junction bases unmatched: 2. The CDR3 DNA sequence: TGTGCCAGCAGTTTGGGGACAGGGGCCACTGAAGCTTTCTTT. The encoded protein is CASSLGTGATEAFF.

The chain combines TRBV27 with TRBJ2-7, with TRBD2 matching 7 bases. Germline values: CDR1 MNHEY, CDR2 SMNVEV (reference sequence). The CDR3 is 13 residues long. After removal of 10 bases from V and 4 bases from J, the junction contained 10 bases not matched to a gene. CDR3 region: CATSQGGGYEQYF. As DNA, the CDR3 is TGTGCCACCTCCCAGGGCGGGGGATACGAGCAGTACTTC.

This chain links TRBV5-4 with TRBJ2-7; the D is unclear. V gave up 4 bases and J gave up 0 bases, with 11 bases separating them. In germline, CDR1 is SGHNT, CDR2 YYREEE (reference sequence). This CDR3 has 14 amino acids. CDR3 DNA: TGTGCCAGCAGCCTGGAAGCTAGCTCCTACGAGCAGTACTTC. It yields the protein CASSLEASSYEQYF.

The chain carries TRBV5-4 and TRBJ1-3; maybe TRBD1 (6 bases). This CDR3 is 16 amino acids long. Germline loops: CDR1 SGHNT, CDR2 YYREEE (reference sequence). V lost 3 bases, J lost 4 bases, and 17 bases lay in between. The CDR3 coding sequence is TGTGCCAGCAGCTCCGCCAAGGGAGGGACAGGAAACACCATATATTTT. It encodes CASSSAKGGTGNTIYF.

The chain joins TRBV10-3 to TRBJ1-4; D gene uncertain. The length of the CDR3 is 15 residues. V lost 4 bases to trimming and J lost 4 bases, with 13 bases between them. CDR1 and CDR2 from the germline V gene are ENHRY and SYGVKD. CDR3 nucleotides: TGTGCCATCAGTGTAAAGGGAGAGGGTAATGAAAAACTGTTTTTT. Translation gives CAISVKGEGNEKLFF.

This clone is a singleton in its sample. CDR3 residues: CASSPGTGGRSPNEQFF. Here the CDR3 DNA reads TGCGCCAGCAGCCCTGGGACGGGGGGGAGAAGTCCCAATGAGCAGTTCTTC. The V gene is TRBV4-1, the J gene TRBJ2-1; TRBD2 agrees at 8 bases. CDR1 is MGHRA, CDR2 YSYEKL, per germline. The CDR3 is 17 amino acids. The junction had 14 bases not matched to a gene; V was cut back by 4 bases and J by 6 bases.